Following are 20 T cell receptor beta chains from one sample sequenced in a study of CD4 T cells in relation to SARS-CoV-2 and coronaviruses. CD4+ T cells from unexposed donors were obtained before the COVID-19 pandemic (2011-2018). After nine to ten days of culture, CD4+ T cells were isolated. Their cognate antigens are unknown. Assay used: immunoSEQ multiplex PCR; TCRdb lists only in-frame clones, some missing. This table holds more than 15,000 clones, over 80% found once. The sequenced material came from CD4+ T cells from PBMCs, cultured in vitro. The receptors come from a human donor in good health.

V and J are TRBV7-2 and TRBJ1-1; D is undetermined. Between the trimmed V and J ends, which lost 8 bases and 5 bases, there was a span of 9 bases. In germline, CDR1 is SGHTA, CDR2 FQGNSA. The CDR3 extends over 11 amino acids. DNA of the CDR3: TGTGCCAGCCAAGGTTTTACTGAAGCTTTCTTT. Residues: CASQGFTEAFF.

This clone showed up just once. This sequence joins TRBV4-2 and TRBJ1-2; 7 bases agree with TRBD1. V shed 6 bases, J shed 6 bases, and the junction held 13 bases outside the gene matches. Germline CDR1 reads LGHNA; CDR2 reads YNFKEQ. This CDR3 spans 15 amino acids. Here the CDR3 DNA reads TGTGCCAGCAGTCTCCCCGACAGGGACCGGGATGGCTACACCTTC. Translation: CASSLPDRDRDGYTF.

The rearrangement links TRBV5-1 to TRBJ2-5, with 7 nucleotides matching TRBD2. The CDR3 is 14 residues long. Germline assignment: CDR1 SGHRS and CDR2 YFSETQ. Germline trimming cut 4 bases from V and 1 base from J; bases unmatched to any gene: 4. The CDR3 loop reads CASSRSGAQETQYF. The CDR3 region has the DNA TGCGCCAGCAGCCGCAGCGGGGCCCAAGAGACCCAGTACTTC.

The chain carries TRBV7-2 and TRBJ2-3; D may match TRBD1 or TRBD2 (5 bases each). CDR1 is SGHTA and CDR2 is FQGNSA in the germline V gene. V was trimmed by 3 bases and J by 4 bases, leaving 8 bases between them. CDR3 length equals 13 residues. The CDR3 nucleotides read TGTGCCAGCAGCTTCTGGGGGTCAGATACGCAGTATTTT. Translation gives CASSFWGSDTQYF.

This clone was seen a few times. Other DNA sequences from this sample encode an identical CDR3 as well. The chain recombines TRBV5-6 with TRBJ2-2, with D uncertain. V was pared by 1 base and J by 6 bases, with 4 bases between. Per the germline V gene, CDR1 is SGHDT and CDR2 is YYEEEE. CDR3 length: 12 residues. The CDR3 reads CASSLLPGELFF. CDR3 DNA: TGTGCCAGCAGCTTGCTCCCCGGGGAGCTGTTTTTT.

The V and J genes are TRBV5-6 and TRBJ2-7; TRBD2 matches at 10 bases. CDR3 length: 15 amino acids. Germline CDR1 and CDR2: SGHDT and YYEEEE. V was pared by 2 bases and J by 3 bases, with 5 bases of the junction left unmatched. CDR3 sequence: CASSFGLAAYYEQYF. The CDR3 DNA sequence: TGTGCCAGCAGCTTCGGACTAGCGGCGTACTACGAGCAGTACTTC.

V and J are TRBV9 and TRBJ2-3; D is ambiguous. V shed 1 base and J shed 0 bases, with 12 bases lying between them. Looked up from germline, CDR1 is SGDLS and CDR2 is YYNGEE. The CDR3 spans 16 residues. The DNA for the CDR3 is TGTGCCAGCAGCGTACTTGGGCGGATAAGCACAGATACGCAGTATTTT. This sequence encodes CASSVLGRISTDTQYF.

CDR3 coding DNA: TGTGCCATCAGTGGGGGGGAGGGGGCTAACGAGCAGTTCTTC. Translating gives CAISGGEGANEQFF. V and J are TRBV10-3 and TRBJ2-1; possibly TRBD1 or TRBD2 for D (7 bases each). This CDR3 comprises 14 residues. Germline CDR1 ENHRY, CDR2 SYGVKD. V was cut by 4 bases and J by 10 bases, with 17 bases left in between.

The V gene is TRBV12-3 or TRBV12-4, the J gene TRBJ2-1; 8 bases line up with TRBD2. V was clipped by 10 bases and J by 12 bases; unmatched bases: 11. The CDR3 covers 12 residues. The CDR3: CATRRGGGPQFF. The CDR3 DNA reads TGTGCCACCCGTCGGGGGGGCGGTCCGCAGTTCTTC.

The chain is built from TRBV5-4 and TRBJ2-6; the D is unclear. Germline V gives CDR1 SGHNT, CDR2 YYREEE (reference sequence). Trimming pared 5 bases from V and 0 bases from J, leaving 6 bases between. The CDR3 contains 14 residues. CDR3 nucleotide sequence: TGTGCCAGCAGTCCTCCCTCTGGGGCCAACGTCCTGACTTTC. Translating gives CASSPPSGANVLTF.

The J gene is TRBJ2-7, the V gene TRBV30; D unclear. CDR3 length: 12 residues. Per germline, CDR1 GTSNPN and CDR2 SVGIG (reference sequence). V was shortened by 2 bases and J by 8 bases, with 13 bases between the two germline ends. This chain's CDR3 is CAWSLTRFQQYF. The CDR3 DNA reads TGTGCCTGGAGTCTTACACGGTTTCAGCAGTACTTC.

DNA for the CDR3: TGTGCCAGCAGCCCGACACCAAGGGCAGGGAATTCACCCCTCCACTTT. Its translation: CASSPTPRAGNSPLHF. The chain couples TRBV9 to TRBJ1-6, with D tentatively TRBD1 (5 bases). Trimming stripped 4 bases from V and 7 bases from J, with 18 bases between. Per germline, CDR1 SGDLS and CDR2 YYNGEE. The CDR3 is made up of 16 amino acids.

The CDR3 here is CASSSQLNSDEQFF. CDR3 DNA: TGTGCCAGCAGTTCACAGCTCAATAGCGATGAGCAGTTCTTC. The gene calls are TRBV27 and TRBJ2-1; a possible D gene is TRBD2 (5 bases). This CDR3 region has 14 residues. From germline, CDR1 is MNHEY and CDR2 SMNVEV (reference sequence). Trimming shortened V by 4 bases and J by 8 bases, and 15 bases separated the two germline ends.

The rearrangement uses TRBV4-3 and TRBJ2-7; D remains unclear. Trimming removed 0 bases at V and 2 bases at J, with 8 bases between. Germline V gene lookup returns CDR1 LGHNA and CDR2 YSLEER. This CDR3 spans 14 amino acids. Written as DNA, the CDR3 is TGCGCCAGCAGCCAAGATCGTAAACCCTACGAGCAGTACTTC. This translates into CASSQDRKPYEQYF.

The gene calls are TRBV4-3 and TRBJ1-6; D remains unclear. Deletions cut 4 bases from V and 6 bases from J, with 16 bases between. Germline CDR1 LGHNA, CDR2 YSLEER. The CDR3 contains 16 residues. The CDR3 reads CASSLRVLGGNSPLHF. The CDR3 DNA reads TGCGCCAGCAGCCTTAGGGTTCTGGGAGGTAATTCACCCCTCCACTTT.

This clone was observed a handful of times. V is TRBV7-9 and J is TRBJ2-1; 16 positions match TRBD2. CDR1 is SEHNR and CDR2 is FQNEAQ in the germline V gene (reference sequence). The CDR3 is 19 amino acids. V dropped 3 bases and J dropped 6; count of bases not matched to a gene: 11. The chain's CDR3 is CASSLGVGTSGGAGNEQFF. CDR3 bases: TGTGCCAGCAGCTTGGGCGTAGGGACTAGCGGGGGGGCGGGCAATGAGCAGTTCTTC. The variable domain in full, with the rest retrieved from reference TRBV7-9 and TRBJ2-1, is DTGVSQNPRHKITKRGQNVTFRCDPISEHNRLYWYRQTLGQGPEFLTYFQNEAQLEKSRLLSDRFSAERPKGSFSTLEIQRTEQGDSAMYLCASSLGVGTSGGAGNEQFFGPGTRLTVL.

The sample holds one count of this clone. This sequence joins TRBV10-3 and TRBJ2-5; 12 bases agree with TRBD1. The junction had 5 bases not matched to a gene; V was cut back by 10 bases and J by 5 bases. Germline V gives CDR1 ENHRY, CDR2 SYGVKD. CDR3 length: 13 residues. DNA of the CDR3: TGTGCCACCGGGACAGGGGGCGGGGAGACCCAGTACTTC. The encoded protein is CATGTGGGETQYF.

The chain carries TRBV7-9 and TRBJ2-5; no clear D. There are 15 residues in the CDR3. The germline V gene encodes CDR1 SEHNR and CDR2 FQNEAQ (reference sequence). Trimming left V 2 bases short and J 0 bases short, with 10 bases between. The CDR3 region has the DNA TGTGCCAGCAGCTTATTAACGGATTACCAAGAGACCCAGTACTTC. The encoded protein is CASSLLTDYQETQYF.

The rearrangement uses TRBV5-5 and TRBJ2-7, with 11 bases matching TRBD2. With 7 bases clipped from V and 4 bases from J, the junction kept 7 bases outside the gene matches. Germline V lookup: CDR1 SGHKS, CDR2 YYEKEE (reference sequence). CDR3 length equals 14 residues. CDR3 sequence reads: CASRPRLAGYEQYF. CDR3 nucleotide sequence: TGTGCCAGCCGCCCTAGACTAGCGGGGTACGAGCAGTACTTC.

This rearrangement joins TRBV14 to TRBJ2-7; tentatively, D is TRBD1 (5 bases). Trimming left V 0 bases short and J 3 bases short, with 18 bases between. This CDR3 is 17 amino acids long. Germline CDR1 reads SGHDN; CDR2 reads FVKESK. CDR3 DNA: TGTGCCAGCAGCCAAGATCCGTGGTCAGGGTCTAACTACGAGCAGTACTTC. Translating gives CASSQDPWSGSNYEQYF.